Presented here are 13 T cell receptor beta chains from one specimen sequenced in a study of beta chain bispecific antibodies for T cell cancers. Findings and caveats of the study: Normal T cells contributed less of the targeted TRBV signal than the leukemia cells did.

Either OKT3 anti-CD3 antibody or CD3/CD28 beads expanded T cells from blood mononuclear cells over 3 days. TCRdb re-analysed the 5' RACE reads in MiXCR, keeping a single row per CDR3 protein. The table has over 20,000 distinct CDR3 sequences, 2.6% seen once. Their antigens remain unidentified. Sequenced sample: healthy donor T cells cultured with leukemia cells. These receptors were taken from a human donor in good health. Some clones in this sample may be carry-over from other donors' samples.

This clonotype is classed as medium-sized. The rearrangement joins TRBV7-9 to TRBJ1-2, with unresolved D. Trimming took 5 bases from V and 5 from J, leaving 12 bases between them. CDR3 length equals 13 residues. Germline values: CDR1 SEHNR, CDR2 FQNEAQ (reference sequence). The CDR3 DNA follows: TGTGCCAGCAGCCCTATCGGGCTTTATGGCTACACCTTC. Translation: CASSPIGLYGYTF.

This clonotype was found many times. The chain combines TRBV30 with TRBJ2-5, with D perhaps TRBD2 (6 bases). The germline V gene has CDR1 GTSNPN and CDR2 SVGIG (reference sequence). CDR3 length: 14 amino acids. Trimming removed 1 base at V and 2 bases at J, with 11 bases between. The CDR3 DNA reads TGTGCCTGGAGTGAAGGGGACTTTCAAGAGACCCAGTACTTC. This translates into CAWSEGDFQETQYF.

This clonotype has a count of ten or more. The CDR3 protein is CASSLASVRSSYEQYF. The CDR3 DNA sequence: TGTGCCAGCAGCTTAGCTTCGGTGAGGAGCTCCTACGAGCAGTACTTC. The genes are TRBV7-8 and TRBJ2-7, with no clear D. The V and J ends lost 0 bases and 0 bases respectively, with 12 bases between them. The CDR3 has 16 residues. Looked up from germline, CDR1 is SGHVS and CDR2 is FQNEAQ.

This clonotype has ten or more counts. The J gene is TRBJ2-3, the V gene TRBV7-8, with 9 bases lining up with TRBD2. The V segment lost 2 bases and the J segment 2 bases; nucleotides outside the gene matches: 5. CDR3 length: 16 residues. Germline CDR1 reads SGHVS; CDR2 reads FQNEAQ. CDR3 DNA sequence: TGTGCCAGCAGCTTACGGGCTAGCGGGGCCACAGATACGCAGTATTTT. Translated, it gives CASSLRASGATDTQYF.

Many counts were recorded for this clonotype. The V call is TRBV30, the J call TRBJ1-1; 7 bases line up with TRBD1. V lost 5 bases, J lost 1 base, and 16 bases stayed unmatched. Germline CDR1 is GTSNPN and CDR2 is SVGIG (reference sequence). The CDR3 length is 17 residues. CDR3 region: CAWGQELTLRGNTEAFF. The CDR3 DNA is TGTGCCTGGGGACAGGAACTAACCTTGAGAGGGAACACTGAAGCTTTCTTT.

This clonotype was counted many times. The chain combines TRBV2 with TRBJ2-1; 9 bases match TRBD2. V shed 1 base, J shed 8 bases, and the junction held 3 bases outside the gene matches. Germline V lookup: CDR1 SNHLY, CDR2 FYNNEI. This CDR3 is built from 14 residues. The CDR3 spells CASSEVLAGYEQFF. The CDR3 region has the DNA TGTGCCAGCAGTGAAGTTCTAGCGGGGTATGAGCAGTTCTTC.

In this sample, this clonotype turned up many times. CDR3 DNA sequence: TGTGCCAGTAGGGACATTTATAGCAATCAGCCCCAGCATTTT. Translating gives CASRDIYSNQPQHF. The chain combines TRBV19 with TRBJ1-5, with TRBD1 as a possible D gene (5 bases). There are 14 residues in the CDR3. Trimming removed 6 bases at V and 0 bases at J, with 9 bases between. Germline V lookup: CDR1 LNHDA, CDR2 SQIVND (reference sequence). Supplemented by reference TRBV19 and TRBJ1-5, the full variable domain reads DGGITQSPKYLFRKEGQNVTLSCEQNLNHDAMYWYRQDPGQGLRLIYYSQIVNDFQKGDIAEGYSVSREKKESFPLTVTSAQKNPTAFYLCASRDIYSNQPQHFGDGTRLSIL.

This clonotype showed up just a few times. This chain connects TRBV5-4 to TRBJ1-1; 10 bases agree with TRBD1. Trimming took 5 bases from V and 8 from J; bases not matched to a gene: 9. This CDR3 spans 14 amino acids. CDR1 SGHNT and CDR2 YYREEE come from the germline V gene (reference sequence). The CDR3 coding sequence is TGTGCCAGCAGTTGGGGGACAGGGGCCGCCGAAGCTTTCTTT. It is translated as CASSWGTGAAEAFF.

This CDR3 is CASSPRQGAEMNTEAFF. The CDR3 DNA reads as TGTGCCAGCTCACCAAGGCAAGGGGCGGAAATGAACACTGAAGCTTTCTTT. The chain is built from TRBV18 and TRBJ1-1; possible D gene TRBD1, 5 bases. CDR3 size: 17 residues. Trimming took off 2 bases at V and 0 bases at J, with 16 bases between the two ends. CDR1 and CDR2 from the germline V gene are KGHSH and LQKENI.

This clonotype was counted between two and nine times. V is TRBV20-1 and J is TRBJ1-1; D uncertain. Germline CDR1 is DFQATT and CDR2 is SNEGSKA (reference sequence). V was trimmed by 3 bases and J by 6 bases, leaving 14 bases between them. The CDR3 consists of 13 residues. In nucleotides, the CDR3 is TGCAGTGCTAGCTCATCTCTGTACTCTGAAGCTTTCTTT. Its protein is CSASSSLYSEAFF.

About this clonotype itself: A read error may be the cause here, since a much bigger clone is one base away. Because the CDR3 is missing its conserved closing phenylalanine or tryptophan, this is likely a read error. The chain uses TRBV28 and TRBJ1-1; D is ambiguous. Between the trimmed V and J ends, which lost 1 base and 5 bases, there was a span of 11 bases. Germline V CDR1 and CDR2: MDHEN, SYDVKM. This CDR3 has 14 amino acids. The CDR3 sequence: CASSLYNAPTEAFL. Written as DNA, the CDR3 is TGTGCCAGCAGTTTATATAATGCCCCAACTGAAGCTTTCTTG.

Ten or more counts support this clonotype. The CDR3 DNA sequence: TGTGCCAGCAGTTACTCAAGGACTTCAACCGGGGAGCTGTTTTTT. Protein sequence: CASSYSRTSTGELFF. This chain links TRBV6-5 with TRBJ2-2, with TRBD2 as a possible D gene (5 bases). The CDR3 consists of 15 residues. The germline CDR1 and CDR2 sequences are MNHEY and SVGAGI. The V and J ends lost 0 bases and 5 bases respectively, with 10 bases between them.

This clonotype is labeled as medium-sized (0.01 to 0.1%). The chain carries TRBV5-1 and TRBJ2-7; no firm D call. Trimming removed 3 bases at V and 2 bases at J, with 9 bases between. Germline assignment: CDR1 SGHRS and CDR2 YFSETQ. This CDR3 contains 13 residues. DNA for the CDR3: TGCGCCAGCAGCTCCTTGAGCCCCTACGAGCAGTACTTC. Amino acids: CASSSLSPYEQYF.